What follows is one TCR beta chain and its context. Its antigen is not identified. The data were obtained in a study of cytomegalovirus exposure and HLA in healthy donors. Study-level results: Three CMV-associated chains were confirmed in vitro to be specific for CMV antigens. Accounts indicate the classifier identified cytomegalovirus status with strong specificity and sensitivity. 150 or so TCR beta chains were listed as cytomegalovirus-associated.

Sequenced by immunoSEQ multiplex PCR; TCRdb stores in-frame clones only, minus some. The table shows over 60,000 clones, with roughly 97% occurring only once. V lost 0 bases to trimming and J lost 5 bases, with 11 bases between them. CDR3 length equals 14 residues. Germline assignment: CDR1 SGDLS and CDR2 YYNGEE. V and J are TRBV9 and TRBJ2-5; maybe TRBD2 (6 bases). This TCR was sampled from a man between 18 and 35 years old in good health and CMV-seronegative. The source material was PBMCs. CDR3 sequence (DNA): TGTGCCAGCAGCGTAGGTAGGGAGGCGGAGACCCAGTACTTC. Translated, it gives CASSVGREAETQYF.